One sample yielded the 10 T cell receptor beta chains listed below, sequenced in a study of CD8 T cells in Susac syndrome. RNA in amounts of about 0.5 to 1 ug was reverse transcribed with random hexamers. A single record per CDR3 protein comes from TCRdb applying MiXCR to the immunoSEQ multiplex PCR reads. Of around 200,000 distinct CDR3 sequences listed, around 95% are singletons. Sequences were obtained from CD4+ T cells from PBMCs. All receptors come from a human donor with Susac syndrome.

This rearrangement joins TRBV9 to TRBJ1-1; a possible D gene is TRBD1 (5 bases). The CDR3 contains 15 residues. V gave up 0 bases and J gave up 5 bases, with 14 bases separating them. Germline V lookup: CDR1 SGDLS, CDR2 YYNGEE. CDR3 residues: CASSVVRDWGTEAFF. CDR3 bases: TGTGCCAGCAGCGTAGTGAGGGATTGGGGGACTGAAGCTTTCTTT.

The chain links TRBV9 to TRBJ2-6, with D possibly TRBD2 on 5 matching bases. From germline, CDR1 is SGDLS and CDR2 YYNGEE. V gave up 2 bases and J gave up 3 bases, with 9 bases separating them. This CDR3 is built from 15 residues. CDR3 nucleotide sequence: TGTGCCAGCAGCGTGGGCGAGGGTGGGGCCAACGTCCTGACTTTC. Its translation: CASSVGEGGANVLTF. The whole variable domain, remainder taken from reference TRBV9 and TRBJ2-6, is DSGVTQTPKHLITATGQRVTLRCSPRSGDLSVYWYQQSLDQGLQFLIQYYNGEERAKGNILERFSAQQFPDLHSELNLSSLELGDSALYFCASSVGEGGANVLTFGAGSRLTVL.

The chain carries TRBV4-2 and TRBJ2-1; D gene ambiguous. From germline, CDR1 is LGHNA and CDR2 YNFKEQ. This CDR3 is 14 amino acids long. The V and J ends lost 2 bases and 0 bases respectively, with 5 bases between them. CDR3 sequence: CASSQSGSYNEQFF. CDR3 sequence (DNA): TGTGCCAGCAGCCAATCTGGCTCCTACAATGAGCAGTTCTTC.

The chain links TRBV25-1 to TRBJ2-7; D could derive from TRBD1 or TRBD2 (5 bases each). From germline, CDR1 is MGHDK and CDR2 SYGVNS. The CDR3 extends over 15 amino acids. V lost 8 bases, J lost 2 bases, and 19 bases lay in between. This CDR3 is CASAALGGITYEQYF. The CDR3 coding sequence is TGTGCCAGCGCCGCCCTTGGGGGTATAACCTACGAGCAGTACTTC.

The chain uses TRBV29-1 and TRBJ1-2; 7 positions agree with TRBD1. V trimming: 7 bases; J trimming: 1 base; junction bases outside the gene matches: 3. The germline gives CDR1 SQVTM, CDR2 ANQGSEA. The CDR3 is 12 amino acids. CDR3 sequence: CSATGNNYGYTF. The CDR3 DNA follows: TGCAGCGCGACAGGGAATAACTATGGCTACACCTTC.

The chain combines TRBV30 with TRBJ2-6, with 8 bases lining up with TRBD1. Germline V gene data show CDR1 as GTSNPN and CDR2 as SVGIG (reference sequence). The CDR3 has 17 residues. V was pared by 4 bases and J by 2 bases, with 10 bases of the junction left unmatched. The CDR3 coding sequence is TGTGCCTGGATGCCCCGGACAGGGATGACTGGGGCCAACGTCCTGACTTTC. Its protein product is CAWMPRTGMTGANVLTF.

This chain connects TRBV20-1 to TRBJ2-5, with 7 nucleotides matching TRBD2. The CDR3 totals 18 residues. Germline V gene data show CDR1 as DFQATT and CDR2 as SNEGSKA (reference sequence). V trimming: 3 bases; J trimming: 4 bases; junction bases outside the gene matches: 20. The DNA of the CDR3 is TGCAGTGCTAGGTCGCGCGGGGGATTGTTGGGCAGAGGAGAGACCCAGTACTTC. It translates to CSARSRGGLLGRGETQYF.

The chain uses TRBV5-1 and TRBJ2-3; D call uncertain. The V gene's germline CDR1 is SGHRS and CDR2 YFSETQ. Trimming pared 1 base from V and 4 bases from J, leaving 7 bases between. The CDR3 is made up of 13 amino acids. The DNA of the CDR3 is TGCGCCAGCAGCTTGCGGTTCGCAGATACGCAGTATTTT. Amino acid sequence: CASSLRFADTQYF.

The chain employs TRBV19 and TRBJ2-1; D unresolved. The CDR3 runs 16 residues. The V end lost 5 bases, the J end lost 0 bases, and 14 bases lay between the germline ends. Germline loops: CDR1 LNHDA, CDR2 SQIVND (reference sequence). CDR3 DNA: TGTGCCAGTAGTGAAGAGTCTAGGGACTCCTACAATGAGCAGTTCTTC. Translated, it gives CASSEESRDSYNEQFF.

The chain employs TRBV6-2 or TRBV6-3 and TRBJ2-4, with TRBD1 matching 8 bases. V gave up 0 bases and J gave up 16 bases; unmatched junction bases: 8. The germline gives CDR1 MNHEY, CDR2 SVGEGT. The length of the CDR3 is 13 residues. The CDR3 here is CASSYSQGARVYF. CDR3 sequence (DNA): TGTGCCAGCAGTTACTCCCAGGGGGCTAGGGTCTACTTC.